The present T cell receptor (beta chain) was sequenced within a study of OX40 agonist ivuxolimab in advanced cancers. Study summary: Ivuxolimab, which is an agonistic anti-OX40 (CD134) antibody, was administered to the patients. Hepatocellular carcinoma, melanoma, renal cell or head and neck cancer occurred in dose-escalation patients. Study results and limitations: Among expanded peripheral T cells, antigen specificity went undetermined.

After removal of 1 base from V and 4 bases from J, the junction contained 1 base not matched to a gene. In germline, CDR1 is SGHRS, CDR2 YFSETQ. The CDR3 consists of 14 residues. Generated by immunoSEQ multiplex PCR, the TCRdb table keeps only in-frame clones and is missing some. The sample records 69,000 or so clones, roughly four fifths being singletons. Peripheral blood came from all dose cohorts at three timepoints. Of note for this clone: What it binds is unknown.

The receptor's source is an adult with an advanced solid tumor such as melanoma, head and neck, liver or kidney cancer. The rearrangement links TRBV5-1 to TRBJ2-1, with 8 bases matching TRBD2. The specimen comprised CD4+ or CD8+ T cells sorted from blood, sampled in a trial of the OX40 agonist ivuxolimab. CDR3 loop: CASSLTSGYNEQFF. The CDR3 region has the DNA TGCGCCAGCAGCTTGACTAGCGGATACAATGAGCAGTTCTTC.